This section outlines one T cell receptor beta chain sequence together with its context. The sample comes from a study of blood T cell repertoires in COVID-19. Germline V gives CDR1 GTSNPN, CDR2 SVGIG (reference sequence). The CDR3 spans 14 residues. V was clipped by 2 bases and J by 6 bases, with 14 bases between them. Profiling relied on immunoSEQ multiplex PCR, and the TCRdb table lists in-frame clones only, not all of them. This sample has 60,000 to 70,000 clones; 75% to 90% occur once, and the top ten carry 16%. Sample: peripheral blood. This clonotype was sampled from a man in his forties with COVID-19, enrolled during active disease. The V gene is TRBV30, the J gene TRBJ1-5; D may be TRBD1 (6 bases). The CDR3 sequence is CAWSSTGFGQPQHF. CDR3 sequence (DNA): TGTGCCTGGAGTTCTACAGGGTTCGGTCAGCCCCAGCATTTT.